In its sample, the clone carrying this TCR beta chain was seen once. The record originates from a study of shared clonotypes between healthy human individuals. Germline values: CDR1 SEHNR, CDR2 FQNEAQ (reference sequence). Trimming at V came to 5 bases and at J to 6 bases, leaving 12 bases not matched to a gene. This CDR3 spans 17 amino acids. Selected positively for CCR7 and CD45RO-negative, naive CD8 cells excluded terminally differentiated effector memory CD45RA+ cells. Profiled with immunoSEQ multiplex PCR; TCRdb holds only in-frame clones, not every one. Of 800,000 or so clones in the sample, approximately 97% are singletons; the top ten hold around 0.21%.

This sequence originates from a young man in good health. Sequenced material: naive CD8+ T cells sorted from blood. The chain combines TRBV7-9 with TRBJ2-1; 11 nucleotides agree with TRBD1. The DNA for the CDR3 is TGTGCCAGCAGCCCACGGACAGGGGGCAGTCTTGGCAATGAGCAGTTCTTC. Translated: CASSPRTGGSLGNEQFF.